This is a list of T cell receptor beta chains from one sample in a study of shared clonotypes between healthy human individuals. The protocol was immunoSEQ multiplex PCR, while the TCRdb copy is restricted to in-frame clones and leaves out a portion. The table has more than 450,000 clones, more than 65% seen once. The source material was PBMCs. The receptor source for this set is a woman in her forties in good health. Some clones in this sample may be carry-over from other donors' samples. Each CDR3 is given with its conserved first and last residue. Each record gives: J gene, V gene, clone size, D gene, CDR3 DNA, CDR3 protein. A D gene is named only where the DNA matches it firmly. The size entry is marked missing in some rows and otherwise reads once, few, many or a size class.

j_call: TRBJ2-1
v_call: TRBV18
clone_size: -
d_call: -
cdr3_nt: TGTGCCAGCTCACCTGACAGGCGAGACAATGAGCAGTTCTTC
cdr3_aa: CASSPDRRDNEQFF

j_call: TRBJ2-7
v_call: TRBV4-1
clone_size: once
d_call: -
cdr3_nt: TGCGCCAGCAGCCAAGATCAGGCGGACTCCTACGAGCAGTACTTC
cdr3_aa: CASSQDQADSYEQYF

j_call: TRBJ2-1
v_call: TRBV4-3
clone_size: few
d_call: TRBD2
cdr3_nt: TGCGCCAGCAGCCAAGTAGCTAGCGGATTACACAATGAGCAGTTCTTC
cdr3_aa: CASSQVASGLHNEQFF

j_call: TRBJ2-7
v_call: TRBV11-2
clone_size: -
d_call: TRBD2
cdr3_nt: TGTGCCAGCAGCTTAGAAGGAGCGGGAGGCCCTTTGTACGAGCAGTACTTC
cdr3_aa: CASSLEGAGGPLYEQYF

j_call: TRBJ2-3
v_call: TRBV5-6
clone_size: -
d_call: -
cdr3_nt: TGTGCCAGCAGCCCGGCCTTGGACCCCACAGATACGCAGTATTTT
cdr3_aa: CASSPALDPTDTQYF

j_call: TRBJ2-7
v_call: TRBV5-1
clone_size: -
d_call: -
cdr3_nt: TGCGCCAGCAGCCCGGGGGGGACAGCCTACGAGCAGTACTTC
cdr3_aa: CASSPGGTAYEQYF

j_call: TRBJ2-7
v_call: TRBV11-3
clone_size: -
d_call: -
cdr3_nt: TGTGCCAGCAGCTTAGGGCAGGGGTACGACGAGCAGTACTTC
cdr3_aa: CASSLGQGYDEQYF

j_call: TRBJ2-7
v_call: TRBV11-2
clone_size: -
d_call: -
cdr3_nt: TGTGCCAGCAGCTTAGATAGGGCTGGCGGGACGGGCGAGCAGTACTTC
cdr3_aa: CASSLDRAGGTGEQYF

j_call: TRBJ2-1
v_call: TRBV6-5
clone_size: once
d_call: -
cdr3_nt: TGTGCCAGCAGTTACGTGCGGAACAATGAGCAGTTCTTC
cdr3_aa: CASSYVRNNEQFF

j_call: TRBJ1-5
v_call: TRBV6-5
clone_size: -
d_call: -
cdr3_nt: TGTGCCAGCGGGGAAGGGTTAAATCAGCCCCAGCATTTT
cdr3_aa: CASGEGLNQPQHF

j_call: TRBJ1-4
v_call: TRBV25-1
clone_size: -
d_call: TRBD1
cdr3_nt: TGTGCCAGCAGCCCGCTAGGGGACAGGGGTAATGAAAAACTGTTTTTT
cdr3_aa: CASSPLGDRGNEKLFF

j_call: TRBJ1-5
v_call: TRBV21-1
clone_size: -
d_call: -
cdr3_nt: TGTGCCAGCAGCCTGGGGGTTGACACAGGGCTAACCAATCAGCCCCAGCATTTT
cdr3_aa: CASSLGVDTGLTNQPQHF

j_call: TRBJ2-7
v_call: TRBV27
clone_size: few
d_call: -
cdr3_nt: TGTGCCAGCAGCCGTTTCGGTAACGAGCAGTACTTC
cdr3_aa: CASSRFGNEQYF

j_call: TRBJ2-2
v_call: TRBV5-4
clone_size: -
d_call: -
cdr3_nt: TGTGCCAGCAGCTTGGGGGAGCGGGTCACCGGGGAGCTGTTTTTT
cdr3_aa: CASSLGERVTGELFF

j_call: TRBJ2-2
v_call: TRBV5-3
clone_size: -
d_call: -
cdr3_nt: TGTGCCAGAAGCTTGGTGGGGGTGTACACCGGGGAGCTGTTTTTT
cdr3_aa: CARSLVGVYTGELFF

j_call: TRBJ2-1
v_call: TRBV20-1
clone_size: once
d_call: -
cdr3_nt: TGCAGCCTCTCAGCCTACAATGAGCAGTTCTTC
cdr3_aa: CSLSAYNEQFF